This TCR beta chain comes out of a study of T-cell reconstitution after alpha-beta-depleted transplantation in children. Findings of the study overall: Expanded graft clones, several hundred of them, were reportedly the source of alpha-beta T cells about two months after transplant.

The CDR3 sequence is 17 residues long. Trimming shortened V by 2 bases and J by 1 base, and 15 bases separated the two germline ends. CDR1 is MNHEY and CDR2 is SVGAGI in the germline V gene. Preparing the TCRbeta library involved the use of unique molecular identifiers. MiXCR, run by TCRdb on the PCR reads, gives a single entry per CDR3 protein. The sample carries 200,000 to 300,000 distinct CDR3 sequences, 20% to 30% recorded once. This clonotype was counted between two and nine times. What it binds is not known. The chain links TRBV6-5 to TRBJ1-3; D may be TRBD1 (6 bases). The source of this sequence is a girl aged 2-10 years with Fanconi anemia, due to receive a stem cell transplant. The starting material was PBMCs, obtained before TCRalphabeta/CD19-depleted stem cell transplant. The CDR3 DNA is TGTGCCAGCAGTTACCACGGACAGACAAAGTCTGGAAACACCATATATTTT. Translation: CASSYHGQTKSGNTIYF.